These 4 T cell receptor beta chains share one sample of origin, sequenced in a study of OX40 agonist ivuxolimab in advanced cancers. Libraries were prepared by immunoSEQ multiplex PCR; TCRdb keeps only in-frame clonotypes and omits some of them. The sample has around 53,000 clones, around 85% seen once. This specimen consisted of CD4+ or CD8+ T cells sorted from blood, obtained in a trial of the OX40 agonist ivuxolimab. The receptor set was obtained from an adult with an advanced solid tumor such as melanoma, head and neck, liver or kidney cancer.

V and J are TRBV11-2 and TRBJ1-3; D is possibly TRBD1 (5 bases). The CDR3 loop spans 13 amino acids. Germline V CDR1 and CDR2: SGHAT, FQNNGV. V lost 3 bases to trimming and J lost 2 bases, with 5 bases between them. CDR3 coding DNA: TGTGCCAGCAGCTTGGGGGCTGGAAACACCATATATTTT. This encodes CASSLGAGNTIYF.

This chain joins TRBV29-1 and TRBJ1-2, with TRBD1 identical over 7 bases. The CDR3 spans 13 residues. Germline values: CDR1 SQVTM, CDR2 ANQGSEA. V gave up 7 bases and J gave up 2 bases; unmatched junction bases: 7. The CDR3 DNA sequence: TGCAGCGGAACCACAGGGGACAACTATGGCTACACCTTC. Amino acid sequence: CSGTTGDNYGYTF.

The genes are TRBV5-6 and TRBJ2-7, with 7 bases that match TRBD2. The germline gives CDR1 SGHDT, CDR2 YYEEEE. The trim removed 0 bases at V and 0 bases at J, leaving 3 bases unmatched. This CDR3 is built from 15 residues. CDR3 sequence: CASSLGGGSSYEQYF. The CDR3 DNA reads TGTGCCAGCAGCTTGGGTGGCGGGAGCTCCTACGAGCAGTACTTC.

On this clone: Other DNA sequences in the same sample also yield this CDR3. The V and J genes are TRBV6-1 and TRBJ1-2; D is perhaps TRBD1 (6 bases). The CDR3 contains 13 residues. Germline loops: CDR1 MNHNS, CDR2 SASEGT. Between the trimmed V and J ends, which lost 7 bases and 4 bases, there was a span of 13 bases. This CDR3 is CASTPGGVYGYTF. The CDR3 nucleotides read TGTGCCAGCACCCCCGGGGGCGTCTATGGCTACACCTTC.